This TCR beta chain appears in the sequencing data of a study of T cells in Graves' hyperthyroidism and ophthalmopathy. Points from the study as a whole: Most thyroid clonotypes expanded above 0.001 appeared in blood too.

Germline V CDR1 and CDR2: SNHLY, FYNNEI. The V segment lost 7 bases and the J segment 4 bases; nucleotides outside the gene matches: 9. This CDR3 has 14 residues. Amplified TCR beta CDR3 regions derived from RNA transcripts. The HTBI primer set drove a first-round RT-PCR of the TCR CDR3. From the multiplex PCR reads, TCRdb called clonotypes with MiXCR, one entry per CDR3 protein. The sample includes some 510,000 distinct CDR3 sequences, 20% to 25% of them seen just once. This clonotype appeared many times. Its target is unknown. The sequence was obtained from a man aged 18-30 years with Graves' hyperthyroidism. The gene calls are TRBV2 and TRBJ1-1, with 7 bases lining up with TRBD1. Sequencing was carried out using blood. The CDR3: CASKWGQGGTEAFF. CDR3 bases: TGTGCCAGCAAGTGGGGCCAGGGGGGCACTGAAGCTTTCTTT.